The clone carrying this T cell receptor (beta chain) was seen a few times. Every individual TCR cDNA molecule carried its own unique molecular identifier, which allowed correction of PCR and sequencing errors. Each CDR3 protein is one row after TCRdb ran MiXCR on the 5' RACE reads. The repertoire has about 52,000 distinct CDR3 sequences, roughly 7.4% of them found once; the top ten carry approximately 35%. This entry comes from a study of spatial heterogeneity in lung cancer. Study-wide background: Each distinct TCR and UMI combination averaged more than ten appearances in raw reads.

Stated time point: blood at routine non-recurrence follow-up after resection. No cell sorting; template was whole RNA from tumor, lung tissue or PBMC. CDR1 is MDHEN and CDR2 is SYDVKM in the germline V gene. There are 16 residues in the CDR3. Trimming took off 1 base at V and 2 bases at J, with 9 bases between the two ends. The chain employs TRBV28 and TRBJ2-6; D might be TRBD1 or TRBD2, each matching 5 bases. This clonotype was sampled from a female donor with early-stage non-small cell lung cancer. Sequencing used PBMCs, obtained at follow-up. The CDR3 sequence: CASSLFGGTGANVLTF. The DNA for the CDR3 is TGTGCCAGCAGTTTATTTGGGGGTACTGGGGCCAACGTCCTGACTTTC.